This paragraph reports one TCR beta chain. Its antigen is unknown. These data come from a study of OX40 agonist ivuxolimab in advanced cancers. Study-wide context: Patients were infused with ivuxolimab every 2 weeks at 0.01 to 10 mg/kg. Enrolled patients in dose escalation had cancers that were hepatocellular carcinoma, melanoma, renal cell or head and neck cancer.

Some clones are missing from TCRdb's copy, which holds only in-frame ones; the method was immunoSEQ multiplex PCR. The sample holds about 79,000 clones, around 85% seen once. Findings and limits, study-wide: Some nonresponders additionally presented with little normalized T-cell clonal expansion.

Sequenced material: CD4+ or CD8+ T cells sorted from blood, taken in a trial of the OX40 agonist ivuxolimab. The receptor was derived from an adult with an advanced solid tumor such as melanoma, head and neck, liver or kidney cancer.

The CDR3 coding sequence is TGCGCCAGCAGCCTAGGTGGGGCTGGAAACACCATATATTTT. Protein: CASSLGGAGNTIYF. The J gene is TRBJ1-3, the V gene TRBV10-1; D gene unclear. Trimming pared 6 bases from V and 2 bases from J, leaving 11 bases between. Germline-derived CDR1 and CDR2 are WNHNN and SYGVQD (reference sequence). CDR3 size: 14 residues.